Each of the 30 T cell receptor beta chains below was sequenced from the same sample in a study of blood T cell repertoires in COVID-19. The repertoire was sequenced with immunoSEQ multiplex PCR; TCRdb's copy has only in-frame clones and lacks some. The sample shows fewer than 70,000 clones, approximately 90% of them seen only once. Material: peripheral blood. The receptors were gathered from a human donor in a cohort sampled during active COVID-19.

This chain links TRBV6-1 with TRBJ1-5; maybe TRBD1 (5 bases). The CDR3 consists of 17 residues. Trimming removed 2 bases at V and 4 bases at J, with 18 bases between. CDR1 is MNHNS, CDR2 SASEGT, per germline. The CDR3 protein is CASSEWGRKVRNQPQHF. The CDR3 coding sequence is TGTGCCAGCAGTGAATGGGGGAGGAAGGTACGAAATCAGCCCCAGCATTTT.

CDR3 loop: CASSPGTGGYEQYF. Written as DNA, the CDR3 is TGTGCCAGTAGTCCCGGGACAGGGGGCTACGAGCAGTACTTC. The chain combines TRBV19 with TRBJ2-7, with TRBD1 identical over 11 bases. The J segment lost 3 bases and the V segment lost 5 bases, leaving 3 bases of the junction unmatched. There are 14 residues in the CDR3. The V gene's germline CDR1 is LNHDA and CDR2 SQIVND (reference sequence).

The V and J genes are TRBV5-6 and TRBJ2-2, with unresolved D. The V end lost 0 bases, the J end lost 3 bases, and 9 bases lay between the germline ends. The CDR3 is 15 residues long. Germline V gene data show CDR1 as SGHDT and CDR2 as YYEEEE. CDR3: CASSLAVSYTGELFF. For the CDR3, the DNA is TGTGCCAGCAGCTTGGCTGTCAGTTACACCGGGGAGCTGTTTTTT.

The V and J genes are TRBV13 and TRBJ2-3; 7 bases align to TRBD1. V lost 5 bases and J lost 2; bases outside the gene matches: 4. This CDR3 contains 14 residues. CDR1 is PRHDT, CDR2 FYEKMQ, per germline (reference sequence). CDR3 nucleotide sequence: TGTGCCAGCAGCCCCGGGACAGTCACAGATACGCAGTATTTT. The encoded protein is CASSPGTVTDTQYF.

The gene calls are TRBV7-9 and TRBJ2-5, with 7 bases aligning to TRBD2. The CDR3 covers 16 residues. Losses at the gene ends were 4 bases for V and 5 bases for J; bases not matched to a gene: 13. Germline-derived CDR1 and CDR2 are SEHNR and FQNEAQ (reference sequence). The CDR3 spells CASSSPRSRGMETQYF. The CDR3 coding sequence is TGTGCCAGCAGCTCTCCCCGATCGCGGGGGATGGAGACCCAGTACTTC.

The chain recombines TRBV21-1 with TRBJ2-5; TRBD2 is the table's D call, not checked against the DNA. TRBV21-1 has pseudogene status. The CDR3 has 17 amino acids. The chain's CDR3 is CASSKGSEGRGQETQYF. DNA for the CDR3: TGTGCCAGCAGCAAAGGATCTGAAGGGAGGGGGCAAGAGACCCAGTACTTC.

The rearrangement uses TRBV3-1 (or the pseudogene TRBV3-2) and TRBJ1-1; D unresolved. V lost 1 base and J lost 2, with 5 bases in between. This CDR3 spans 13 amino acids. The V gene's germline CDR1 is LGHDT and CDR2 YNNKEL (reference sequence). The CDR3 loop reads CASSQGPNTEAFF. In nucleotides, the CDR3 is TGTGCCAGCAGCCAAGGGCCTAACACTGAAGCTTTCTTT.

This chain connects TRBV2 to TRBJ2-5, with 9 bases identical to TRBD2. Trimming cost V 1 base and J 4 bases; bases outside gene matches: 10. The V gene's germline CDR1 is SNHLY and CDR2 FYNNEI. This CDR3 contains 17 residues. The CDR3 sequence is CASSEVGSSGAIETQYF. The CDR3 DNA is TGTGCCAGCAGTGAAGTAGGGTCTAGCGGGGCTATAGAGACCCAGTACTTC.

The rearrangement joins TRBV19 to TRBJ1-1; possible D gene TRBD1, 5 bases. The CDR3 totals 13 residues. Trimming took off 4 bases at V and 4 bases at J, with 10 bases between the two ends. Germline-derived CDR1 and CDR2 are LNHDA and SQIVND (reference sequence). This chain's CDR3 is CASSTQGSTEAFF. The CDR3 bases are TGTGCCAGTAGTACGCAGGGTAGCACTGAAGCTTTCTTT.

This chain uses TRBV29-1 with TRBJ2-7; TRBD1 might be the D (6 bases). Germline CDR1 SQVTM, CDR2 ANQGSEA. Trimming removed 4 bases from V and 3 bases from J, with 10 bases in between. The CDR3 is made up of 12 amino acids. The CDR3 DNA follows: TGCAGCGTTGTCGTACAGGGCTACGAGCAGTACTTC. This sequence encodes CSVVVQGYEQYF.

This clone is a singleton in its sample. CDR3 in DNA: TGTGCCAGCAGTTTTGCAGGGGACATTGGAAACACCATATATTTT. This encodes CASSFAGDIGNTIYF. This chain joins TRBV28 and TRBJ1-3; possible D gene TRBD1, 6 bases. The length of the CDR3 is 15 residues. Trimming removed 3 bases from V and 3 bases from J, with 12 bases in between. Germline assignment: CDR1 MDHEN and CDR2 SYDVKM. Drawing the rest from reference TRBV28 and TRBJ1-3, the complete variable domain is DVKVTQSSRYLVKRTGEKVFLECVQDMDHENMFWYRQDPGLGLRLIYFSYDVKMKEKGDIPEGYSVSREKKERFSLILESASTNQTSMYLCASSFAGDIGNTIYFGEGSWLTVV.

The chain joins TRBV7-9 to TRBJ2-1, with 7 positions matching TRBD1. V shed 5 bases and J 3 bases; nucleotides not matched to a gene: 13. The CDR3 contains 17 residues. Germline values: CDR1 SEHNR, CDR2 FQNEAQ (reference sequence). CDR3 protein: CASSNSRGGVNYNEQFF. CDR3 bases: TGTGCCAGCAGCAATTCCAGAGGGGGCGTAAACTACAATGAGCAGTTCTTC. The whole variable domain, remainder taken from reference TRBV7-9 and TRBJ2-1, is DTGVSQNPRHKITKRGQNVTFRCDPISEHNRLYWYRQTLGQGPEFLTYFQNEAQLEKSRLLSDRFSAERPKGSFSTLEIQRTEQGDSAMYLCASSNSRGGVNYNEQFFGPGTRLTVL.

The chain is built from TRBV27 and TRBJ2-7, with a weak D call TRBD1 (5 bases). Germline lookup yields CDR1 MNHEY and CDR2 SMNVEV (reference sequence). The length of the CDR3 is 14 residues. V dropped 6 bases and J dropped 3 bases, with 15 bases sitting between them. Here the CDR3 DNA reads TGTGCCAGCAGCGACAGACCCTTAATCTACGAGCAGTACTTC. Residues: CASSDRPLIYEQYF.

This chain joins TRBV9 and TRBJ1-2, with no clear D. The germline V gene has CDR1 SGDLS and CDR2 YYNGEE. Trimming pared 0 bases from V and 9 bases from J, leaving 6 bases between. This CDR3 has 11 amino acids. The CDR3 sequence is CASSVGLSYTF. The CDR3 DNA is TGTGCCAGCAGCGTAGGGCTCAGCTACACCTTC. The entire variable domain, with the rest obtained from reference TRBV9 and TRBJ1-2, is as follows: DSGVTQTPKHLITATGQRVTLRCSPRSGDLSVYWYQQSLDQGLQFLIQYYNGEERAKGNILERFSAQQFPDLHSELNLSSLELGDSALYFCASSVGLSYTFGSGTRLTVV.

The J gene is TRBJ1-1, the V gene TRBV7-2; tentative D call: TRBD1 (6 bases). The CDR3 has 13 residues. In germline, CDR1 is SGHTA, CDR2 FQGNSA. Trimming removed 5 bases from V and 6 bases from J, with 13 bases in between. CDR3 sequence: CASSRGAYPEAFF. The CDR3, as DNA: TGTGCCAGCAGCCGGGGGGCTTACCCTGAAGCTTTCTTT.

The chain uses TRBV5-1 and TRBJ1-6; maybe TRBD1 (5 bases). Germline V gene lookup returns CDR1 SGHRS and CDR2 YFSETQ. The CDR3 is made up of 12 amino acids. V was clipped by 5 bases and J by 13 bases, with 13 bases between them. CDR3 DNA sequence: TGCGCCAGCAGAGCCGGGGGGGGGCCCCTCCACTTT. It codes for CASRAGGGPLHF.

In nucleotides, the CDR3 is TGTGCCAGCAGTTACTCCCCTAGCGGGAGGGTGCATGAGCAGTTCTTC. Amino acid sequence: CASSYSPSGRVHEQFF. The chain employs TRBV6-5 and TRBJ2-1; 12 nucleotides line up with TRBD2. The CDR3 spans 16 residues. The germline CDR1 and CDR2 sequences are MNHEY and SVGAGI. The junction had 5 bases not matched to a gene; V was cut back by 0 bases and J by 8 bases.

This clone was observed a single time. The V gene is TRBV6-6, the J gene TRBJ1-2; a weak D match, TRBD1 (6 bases). The length of the CDR3 is 14 residues. Germline V gives CDR1 MNHNY, CDR2 SVGAGI (reference sequence). The V end lost 8 bases, the J end lost 3 bases, and 16 bases lay between the germline ends. DNA for the CDR3: TGTGCCAGCTCCCCGGGGGGGGCCTACTATGGCTACACCTTC. Translation gives CASSPGGAYYGYTF.

V usage is TRBV11-3 and J usage is TRBJ1-1; no firm D call. Germline CDR1 is SGHNT and CDR2 is YENEEA. Deletions cut 5 bases from V and 3 bases from J, with 13 bases between. This CDR3 is built from 14 residues. The CDR3 DNA follows: TGTGCCAGCAGCCCGGGAGGGTACTACACTGAAGCTTTCTTT. Translating it yields CASSPGGYYTEAFF.

This chain connects TRBV5-1 to TRBJ1-2; D possibly corresponds to TRBD1 (6 bases). The CDR3 covers 14 residues. CDR1 is SGHRS and CDR2 is YFSETQ in the germline V gene. Between the trimmed V and J ends, which lost 4 bases and 2 bases, there was a span of 12 bases. The CDR3 DNA is TGCGCCAGCAGCCCACCCCAGGGGAACTATGGCTACACCTTC. Translation gives CASSPPQGNYGYTF.

The rearrangement links TRBV5-6 to TRBJ2-1; no clear D gene. The germline V gene encodes CDR1 SGHDT and CDR2 YYEEEE. This CDR3 is built from 12 residues. Trimming left V 6 bases short and J 10 bases short, with 14 bases between. The CDR3 is CASINKPGEQFF. The CDR3, as DNA: TGTGCCAGCATCAATAAGCCAGGAGAGCAGTTCTTC.

The V and J genes are TRBV30 and TRBJ1-2; D is possibly TRBD1 (5 bases). This CDR3 comprises 13 residues. Germline V gene data show CDR1 as GTSNPN and CDR2 as SVGIG (reference sequence). Trimming cost V 1 base and J 7 bases, with 13 bases left between them. The CDR3 DNA is TGTGCCTGGAGTGAGGGGAACCTTGGTGGCTACACCTTC. It encodes CAWSEGNLGGYTF.

This clone has just a few counts. The J gene is TRBJ1-1, the V gene TRBV10-2; unclear D gene. CDR1 is WSHSY, CDR2 SAAADI, per germline. The CDR3 sequence is 14 residues long. V was clipped by 3 bases and J by 3 bases, with 11 bases between them. In DNA, the CDR3 is TGCGCCAGCAGTGAAGGGATCGGGGACACTGAAGCTTTCTTT. Translating it yields CASSEGIGDTEAFF.

This clone has just one count. This chain uses TRBV15 with TRBJ1-2, with D maybe TRBD1 (6 bases). Trimming took off 3 bases at V and 4 bases at J, with 12 bases between the two ends. Germline CDR1 and CDR2: LNHNV and YYDKDF (reference sequence). This CDR3 region has 14 residues. CDR3 bases: TGTGCCACCAGCAGCGCCGACAGGACCTATGGCTACACCTTC. This encodes CATSSADRTYGYTF.

J is TRBJ2-3 and V is TRBV9; 7 bases fit TRBD2. Trimming at V came to 3 bases and at J to 3 bases, leaving 7 bases not matched to a gene. The length of the CDR3 is 15 residues. The germline V gene encodes CDR1 SGDLS and CDR2 YYNGEE. CDR3 protein: CASSGAGVGTDTQYF. The CDR3 nucleotides are TGTGCCAGCAGCGGCGCGGGAGTAGGTACAGATACGCAGTATTTT. The variable domain in full, completed from reference TRBV9 and TRBJ2-3, reads DSGVTQTPKHLITATGQRVTLRCSPRSGDLSVYWYQQSLDQGLQFLIQYYNGEERAKGNILERFSAQQFPDLHSELNLSSLELGDSALYFCASSGAGVGTDTQYFGPGTRLTVL.

The chain uses TRBV19 and TRBJ2-3; D gene uncertain. V dropped 4 bases and J dropped 0 bases, with 5 bases sitting between them. From germline, CDR1 is LNHDA and CDR2 SQIVND (reference sequence). This CDR3 comprises 13 residues. The CDR3 DNA follows: TGTGCCAGTAGTACCCTTAGCACAGATACGCAGTATTTT. Protein: CASSTLSTDTQYF.

The rearrangement links TRBV6-2 or TRBV6-3 to TRBJ1-1; a possible D gene is TRBD1 (5 bases). With 6 bases removed from V and 6 bases from J, the gap between germline ends came to 23 bases. The germline V gene has CDR1 MNHEY and CDR2 SVGEGT. The CDR3 is 16 residues long. The CDR3, as DNA: TGTGCCAGCAGCCCCTCGCGGCCCGCAGGGATCTCTGAAGCTTTCTTT. Translating gives CASSPSRPAGISEAFF.

The genes are TRBV11-2 and TRBJ2-1; 7 positions match TRBD2. The CDR3 length is 15 residues. J gave up 3 bases and V 7 bases, and 9 bases lay outside the gene matches. Germline values: CDR1 SGHAT, CDR2 FQNNGV. CDR3: CASISGTTLYNEQFF. For the CDR3, the DNA is TGTGCCAGCATTTCAGGGACTACCCTCTACAATGAGCAGTTCTTC.

The rearrangement joins TRBV19 to TRBJ1-4, with 7 bases that match TRBD1. The CDR3 sequence is 15 residues long. Germline-derived CDR1 and CDR2 are LNHDA and SQIVND (reference sequence). J was trimmed by 7 bases and V by 7 bases; bases with no gene match: 12. CDR3 protein: CASKSTGDRSEKLFF. DNA for the CDR3: TGTGCCAGTAAGTCTACAGGGGATAGAAGTGAAAAACTGTTTTTT.

This clone was seen a single time. DNA for the CDR3: TGTGCCAGCAGCAACGACCCCGAGACTAGCGGGAGGGAGACCCAGTACTTC. It yields the protein CASSNDPETSGRETQYF. This chain links TRBV7-8 with TRBJ2-5, with 13 bases fitting TRBD2. CDR1 and CDR2 from the germline V gene are SGHVS and FQNEAQ. V shed 5 bases and J 5 bases; nucleotides not matched to a gene: 11. CDR3 length: 17 residues.